In this sample, the clone carrying this T cell receptor beta chain turned up a few times. Per sorted-subset replicate PCR, input was approximately 0.2 ug DNA, representing roughly 29,000 T cell genomes. Method: immunoSEQ multiplex PCR; TCRdb's copy keeps in-frame clones and lacks some. Of around 2,000,000 clones listed, just under 95% are singletons. This sample is part of a study of shared clonotypes between healthy human individuals. CD45RO-negative, CCR7-positively selected cells formed the naive CD8 fraction, excluding terminally differentiated effector memory CD45RA+ cells. The V end lost 5 bases, the J end lost 7 bases, and 9 bases lay between the germline ends. The CDR3 has 12 residues. Per the germline V gene, CDR1 is GTSNPN and CDR2 is SVGIG (reference sequence).

What was sequenced was naive CD8+ T cells sorted from blood. This receptor was identified in a man aged 18 to 35 in good health. This rearrangement joins TRBV30 to TRBJ1-6; possible D gene TRBD1, 6 bases. The CDR3 loop is CAWEDSNSPLHF. CDR3 coding DNA: TGTGCCTGGGAGGACAGCAATTCACCCCTCCACTTT. The complete variable domain, with remaining parts taken from reference TRBV30 and TRBJ1-6, reads SQTIHQWPATLVQPVGSPLSLECTVEGTSNPNLYWYRQAAGRGLQLLFYSVGIGQISSEVPQNLSASRPQDRQFILSSKKLLLSDSGFYLCAWEDSNSPLHFGNGTRLTVT.